These 5 T cell receptor beta chains share one sample of origin, sequenced in a study of T cells in localized non-small cell lung cancer. The assay was immunoSEQ multiplex PCR, and TCRdb's table has in-frame clones only and misses some. This table holds some 500 clones, approximately 37% found once. The sample was lung tumor tissue, taken before any cancer treatment. The source of these receptors is a man between 40 and 70 years old with stage III lung adenocarcinoma.

This clone has only a few counts. This chain connects TRBV23-1 to TRBJ2-5, with D perhaps TRBD1 or TRBD2 (5 bases each). TRBV23-1 is annotated as an ORF whose role is uncertain. V gave up 6 bases and J gave up 1 base, with 12 bases separating them. The CDR3 length is 14 residues. The CDR3 nucleotides read TGCGCCAGCAGCCCTACAGGACTCCAAGAGACCCAGTACTTC. Translating gives CASSPTGLQETQYF.

This clone was recorded once. This rearrangement joins TRBV28 to TRBJ2-7, with 9 bases that match TRBD2. Germline V gene lookup returns CDR1 MDHEN and CDR2 SYDVKM. The CDR3 runs to 15 residues. The J segment lost 4 bases and the V segment lost 8 bases, leaving 12 bases of the junction unmatched. CDR3 DNA: TGTGCCAGCCTGCGGGGGGGACAGCCTCAATACGAGCAGTACTTC. Translated: CASLRGGQPQYEQYF.

This chain links TRBV15 with TRBJ2-5, with D perhaps matching TRBD2 (7 bases). This CDR3 contains 15 residues. Germline V lookup: CDR1 LNHNV, CDR2 YYDKDF (reference sequence). V lost 4 bases to trimming and J lost 5 bases, with 17 bases between them. The CDR3 sequence is CATSTTTSDRETQYF. DNA of the CDR3: TGTGCCACCAGCACCACTACTAGCGACAGGGAGACCCAGTACTTC.

The chain couples TRBV19 to TRBJ2-7; the D gene could be TRBD1 or TRBD2 (5 bases each). Trimming left V 1 base short and J 3 bases short, with 10 bases between. Per germline, CDR1 LNHDA and CDR2 SQIVND (reference sequence). The CDR3 spans 14 residues. This CDR3 reads CASSIGLGRYEQYF. The CDR3 DNA follows: TGTGCCAGTAGTATAGGCCTGGGACGCTACGAGCAGTACTTC.

There are a few counts of this clone. Mismatch with germline at one junction end may stem from a read error. The chain couples TRBV6-8 to TRBJ2-5; D is perhaps TRBD2 (6 bases). CDR1 and CDR2 from the germline V gene are MNHGY and SAAAGT. This CDR3 is 14 amino acids long. The CDR3 reads CAISGRGSQETQYF. The CDR3 DNA is TGTGCCATCAGTGGGCGGGGTTCCCAAGAGACCCAGTACTTC.